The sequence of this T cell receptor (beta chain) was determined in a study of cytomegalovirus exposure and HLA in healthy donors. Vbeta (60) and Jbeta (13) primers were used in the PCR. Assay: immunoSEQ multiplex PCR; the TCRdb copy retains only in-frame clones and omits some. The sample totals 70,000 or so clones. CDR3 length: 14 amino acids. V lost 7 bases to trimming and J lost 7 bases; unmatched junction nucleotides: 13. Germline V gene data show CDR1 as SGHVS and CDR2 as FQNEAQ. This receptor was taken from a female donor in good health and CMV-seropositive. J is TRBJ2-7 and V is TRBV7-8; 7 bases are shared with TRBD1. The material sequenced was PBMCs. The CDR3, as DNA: TGTGCCAGCAACCCGGACAGGCGCCCCTTAGAGCAGTACTTC. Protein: CASNPDRRPLEQYF.